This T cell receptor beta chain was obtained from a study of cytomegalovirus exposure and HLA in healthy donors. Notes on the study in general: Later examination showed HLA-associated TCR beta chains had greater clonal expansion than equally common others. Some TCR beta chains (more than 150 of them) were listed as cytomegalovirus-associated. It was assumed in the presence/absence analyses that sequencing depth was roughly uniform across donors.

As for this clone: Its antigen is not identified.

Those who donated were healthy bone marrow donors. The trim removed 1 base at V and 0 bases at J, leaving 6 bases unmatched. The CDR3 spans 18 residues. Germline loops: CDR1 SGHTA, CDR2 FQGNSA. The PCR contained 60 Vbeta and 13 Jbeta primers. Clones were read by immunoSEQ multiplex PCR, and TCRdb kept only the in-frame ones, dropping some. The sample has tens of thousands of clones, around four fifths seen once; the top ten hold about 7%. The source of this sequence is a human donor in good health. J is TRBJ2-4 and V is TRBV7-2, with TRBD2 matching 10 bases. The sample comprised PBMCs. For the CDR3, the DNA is TGTGCCAGCAGCTTAGTAGCGGGGGGTCAACTAGCCAAAAACATTCAGTACTTC. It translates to CASSLVAGGQLAKNIQYF.